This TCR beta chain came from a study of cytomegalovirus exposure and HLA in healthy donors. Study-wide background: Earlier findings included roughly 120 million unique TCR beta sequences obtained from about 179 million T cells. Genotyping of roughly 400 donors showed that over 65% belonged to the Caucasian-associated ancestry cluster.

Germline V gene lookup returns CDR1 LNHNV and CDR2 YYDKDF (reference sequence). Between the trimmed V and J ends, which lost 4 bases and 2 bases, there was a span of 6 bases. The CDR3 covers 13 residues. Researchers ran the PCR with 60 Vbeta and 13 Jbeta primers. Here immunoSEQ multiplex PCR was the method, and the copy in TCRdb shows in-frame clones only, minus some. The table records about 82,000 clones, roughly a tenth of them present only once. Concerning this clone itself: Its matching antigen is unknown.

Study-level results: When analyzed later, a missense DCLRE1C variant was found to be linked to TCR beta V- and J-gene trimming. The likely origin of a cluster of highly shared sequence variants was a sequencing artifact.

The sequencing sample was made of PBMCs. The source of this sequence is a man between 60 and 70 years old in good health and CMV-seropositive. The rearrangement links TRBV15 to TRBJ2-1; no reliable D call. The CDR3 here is CATSTSPYNEQFF. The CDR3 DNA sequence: TGTGCCACCAGCACTTCCCCCTACAATGAGCAGTTCTTC.